The 14 T cell receptor beta chains below all came from one sample that was sequenced in a study of CD8 T cells in Susac syndrome. RNA totalling 0.5 to 1 ug underwent reverse transcription with random hexamers. TCRdb passed the immunoSEQ multiplex PCR reads through MiXCR, listing each CDR3 protein once. Seen here are fewer than 200,000 distinct CDR3 sequences, more than 85% observed once, and the top ten hold around 0.085%. The sequenced material came from CD4+ T cells from PBMCs. These receptors were obtained from a human donor with Susac syndrome.

The rearrangement links TRBV27 to TRBJ2-7, with TRBD1 matching 10 bases. The CDR3 loop spans 14 amino acids. V gave up 6 bases and J gave up 6 bases; unmatched junction bases: 8. Looked up from germline, CDR1 is MNHEY and CDR2 is SMNVEV (reference sequence). The CDR3 sequence: CASRSDRGLGEQYF. In DNA form, the CDR3 reads TGTGCCAGCAGGTCTGACAGGGGGCTGGGCGAGCAGTACTTC.

The genes are TRBV14 and TRBJ1-2, with D possibly TRBD1 on 6 matching bases. The ends were cut back, 3 bases at V and 0 bases at J, with 17 bases in the middle. CDR1 and CDR2 (germline): SGHDN, FVKESK. The CDR3 is 17 amino acids. The CDR3 loop reads CASSQRQETAPNYGYTF. DNA of the CDR3: TGTGCCAGCAGCCAGAGACAGGAGACGGCACCTAACTATGGCTACACCTTC.

This clonotype was observed a single time. This chain joins TRBV12-3 or TRBV12-4 and TRBJ2-6; a possible D gene is TRBD2 (6 bases). This CDR3 has 14 residues. V was trimmed by 6 bases and J by 3 bases, leaving 9 bases between them. For the CDR3, the DNA is TGTGCCAGCAGAGGGAGGAGTGGGGCCAACGTCCTGACTTTC. Its protein is CASRGRSGANVLTF.

This chain connects TRBV4-1 to TRBJ1-4, with TRBD1 matching over 10 bases. CDR1 MGHRA and CDR2 YSYEKL come from the germline V gene. V dropped 1 base and J dropped 5; count of bases not matched to a gene: 4. This CDR3 is built from 16 residues. CDR3 bases: TGCGCCAGCAGCCAAGTTGCGGGACAGGGGAATGAAAAACTGTTTTTT. As protein: CASSQVAGQGNEKLFF.

The rearrangement joins TRBV4-1 to TRBJ1-2, with a tentative D call TRBD1 (5 bases). CDR3 length: 17 residues. Deletions cut 4 bases from V and 3 bases from J, with 21 bases between. Germline values: CDR1 MGHRA, CDR2 YSYEKL. The CDR3 nucleotides read TGCGCCAGCAGCCCCCTAGGCCAGGGAGGGACGGACTATGGCTACACCTTC. It specifies CASSPLGQGGTDYGYTF.

The V call is TRBV5-1, the J call TRBJ2-6; D is perhaps TRBD1 or TRBD2 (5 bases each). Trimming shortened V by 0 bases and J by 0 bases, and 13 bases separated the two germline ends. Germline CDR1 reads SGHRS; CDR2 reads YFSETQ. This CDR3 contains 18 residues. Written as DNA, the CDR3 is TGCGCCAGCAGCTTGGGGCCGGGACGGAACTCTGGGGCCAACGTCCTGACTTTC. Its protein is CASSLGPGRNSGANVLTF. Complete variable domain (other parts from reference TRBV5-1 and TRBJ2-6): KAGVTQTPRYLIKTRGQQVTLSCSPISGHRSVSWYQQTPGQGLQFLFEYFSETQRNKGNFPGRFSGRQFSNSRSEMNVSTLELGDSALYLCASSLGPGRNSGANVLTFGAGSRLTVL.

The J gene is TRBJ2-4, the V gene TRBV7-6; 9 bases line up with TRBD1. V shed 5 bases, J shed 9 bases, and the junction held 5 bases outside the gene matches. The CDR3 is made up of 13 amino acids. Germline-derived CDR1 and CDR2 are SGHVS and FNYEAQ. CDR3 DNA: TGTGCCAGCAGCCGGGACAGGGATGGCATTCAGTACTTC. This encodes CASSRDRDGIQYF.

The J gene is TRBJ1-2, the V gene TRBV3-1; the D is unclear. V lost 0 bases, J lost 0 bases, and 2 bases lay in between. From germline, CDR1 is LGHDT and CDR2 YNNKEL (reference sequence). The CDR3 extends over 13 amino acids. The CDR3 loop reads CASSQDTNYGYTF. The DNA of the CDR3 is TGTGCCAGCAGCCAAGATACTAACTATGGCTACACCTTC. Variable domain in full (rest from reference TRBV3-1 and TRBJ1-2): DTAVSQTPKYLVTQMGNDKSIKCEQNLGHDTMYWYKQDSKKFLKIMFSYNNKELIINETVPNRFSPKSPDKAHLNLHINSLELGDSAVYFCASSQDTNYGYTFGSGTRLTVV.

This chain links TRBV19 with TRBJ2-2; possible D gene TRBD1, 6 bases. This CDR3 region has 15 residues. Germline CDR1 reads LNHDA; CDR2 reads SQIVND (reference sequence). Trimming left V 8 bases short and J 6 bases short, with 19 bases between. The CDR3 nucleotides read TGTGCCAGTTCGGGTTCGGCAGGGGCGGCCGGGGAGCTGTTTTTT. Protein product: CASSGSAGAAGELFF. The full variable domain, completed using reference TRBV19 and TRBJ2-2, is DGGITQSPKYLFRKEGQNVTLSCEQNLNHDAMYWYRQDPGQGLRLIYYSQIVNDFQKGDIAEGYSVSREKKESFPLTVTSAQKNPTAFYLCASSGSAGAAGELFFGEGSRLTVL.

This chain joins TRBV12-3 or TRBV12-4 and TRBJ1-6, with D possibly matching TRBD1 (5 bases). The CDR3 runs to 18 residues. The V end was cut by 0 bases, the J end by 3 bases, with 15 bases between. CDR3 sequence (DNA): TGTGCCAGCAGTTTAGCCCCCGGGACCCAGAACTATAATTCACCCCTCCACTTT. Translated, it gives CASSLAPGTQNYNSPLHF.

The chain joins TRBV10-3 to TRBJ1-1; possible D gene TRBD1, 6 bases. CDR3 length: 14 amino acids. CDR1 and CDR2 from the germline V gene are ENHRY and SYGVKD. V dropped 3 bases and J dropped 3 bases, with 11 bases sitting between them. The CDR3 nucleotides are TGTGCCATCAGTGAAAGGGGGACGGACACTGAAGCTTTCTTT. Encoded protein: CAISERGTDTEAFF.

The CDR3 sequence is CSARARSNTEAFF. CDR3 nucleotides: TGCAGTGCTAGGGCCAGAAGTAACACTGAAGCTTTCTTT. The J gene is TRBJ1-1, the V gene TRBV20-1; D unresolved. This CDR3 is built from 13 residues. Germline V gene lookup returns CDR1 DFQATT and CDR2 SNEGSKA (reference sequence). V lost 3 bases and J 2 bases, leaving 10 bases between the germline ends.

V is TRBV5-4 and J is TRBJ2-5, with 8 bases matching TRBD1. V was pared by 5 bases and J by 2 bases, with 8 bases of the junction left unmatched. Per germline, CDR1 SGHNT and CDR2 YYREEE (reference sequence). This CDR3 region has 15 residues. CDR3: CASRRDRGGQETQYF. The CDR3 region has the DNA TGTGCCAGCAGACGAGACAGGGGCGGGCAAGAGACCCAGTACTTC.

This rearrangement joins TRBV9 to TRBJ2-3; 7 bases map to TRBD2. This CDR3 has 17 residues. In germline, CDR1 is SGDLS, CDR2 YYNGEE. The V gene end was trimmed by 0 bases and the J gene end by 2 bases; junction bases not matched to a gene: 9. CDR3: CASSVAGARGNTDTQYF. The CDR3 nucleotides are TGTGCCAGCAGCGTAGCAGGAGCGCGGGGGAACACAGATACGCAGTATTTT. The variable domain in full, with the rest retrieved from reference TRBV9 and TRBJ2-3, is DSGVTQTPKHLITATGQRVTLRCSPRSGDLSVYWYQQSLDQGLQFLIQYYNGEERAKGNILERFSAQQFPDLHSELNLSSLELGDSALYFCASSVAGARGNTDTQYFGPGTRLTVL.